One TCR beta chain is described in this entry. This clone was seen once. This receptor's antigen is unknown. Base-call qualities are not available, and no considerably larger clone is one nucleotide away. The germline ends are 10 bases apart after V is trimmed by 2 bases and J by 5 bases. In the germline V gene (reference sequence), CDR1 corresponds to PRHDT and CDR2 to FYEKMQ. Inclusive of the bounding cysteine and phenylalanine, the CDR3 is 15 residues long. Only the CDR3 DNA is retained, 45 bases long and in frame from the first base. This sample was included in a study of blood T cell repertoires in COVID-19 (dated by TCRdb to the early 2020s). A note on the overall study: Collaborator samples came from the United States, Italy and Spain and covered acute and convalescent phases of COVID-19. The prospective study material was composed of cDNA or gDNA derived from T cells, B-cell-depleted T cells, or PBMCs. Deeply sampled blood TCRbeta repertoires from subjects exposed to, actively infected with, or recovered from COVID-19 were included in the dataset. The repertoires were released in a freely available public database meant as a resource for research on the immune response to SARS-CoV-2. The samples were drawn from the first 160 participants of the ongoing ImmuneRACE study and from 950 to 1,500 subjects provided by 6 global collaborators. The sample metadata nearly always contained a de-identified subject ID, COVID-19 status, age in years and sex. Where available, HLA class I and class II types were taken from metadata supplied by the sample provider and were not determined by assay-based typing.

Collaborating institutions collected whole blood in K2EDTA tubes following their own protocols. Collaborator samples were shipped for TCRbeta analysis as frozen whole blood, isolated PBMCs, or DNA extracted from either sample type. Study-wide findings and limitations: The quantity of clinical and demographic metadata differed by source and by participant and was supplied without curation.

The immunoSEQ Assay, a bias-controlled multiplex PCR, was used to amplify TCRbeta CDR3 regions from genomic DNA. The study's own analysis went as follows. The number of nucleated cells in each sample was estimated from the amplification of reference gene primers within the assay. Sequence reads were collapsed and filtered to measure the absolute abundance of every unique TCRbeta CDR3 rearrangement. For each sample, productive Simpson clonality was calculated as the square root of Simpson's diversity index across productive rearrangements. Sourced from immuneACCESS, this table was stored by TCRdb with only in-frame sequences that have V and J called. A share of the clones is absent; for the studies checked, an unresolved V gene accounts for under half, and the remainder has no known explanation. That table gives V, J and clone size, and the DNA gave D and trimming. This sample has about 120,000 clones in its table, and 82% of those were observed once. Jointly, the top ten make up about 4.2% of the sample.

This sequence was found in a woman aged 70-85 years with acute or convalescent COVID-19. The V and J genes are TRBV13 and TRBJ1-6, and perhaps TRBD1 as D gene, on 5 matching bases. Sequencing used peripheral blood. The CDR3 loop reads CASSLRGINNSPLHF. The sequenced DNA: TGTGCCAGCAGCTTACGGGGGATTAATAATTCACCCCTCCACTTT. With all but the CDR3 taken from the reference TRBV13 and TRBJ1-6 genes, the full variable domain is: AAGVIQSPRHLIKEKRETATLKCYPIPRHDTVYWYQQGPGQDPQFLISFYEKMQSDKGSIPDRFSAQQFSDYHSELNMSSLELGDSALYFCASSLRGINNSPLHFGNGTRLTVT.